One sample yielded the 32 T cell receptor beta chains listed below, sequenced in a study of T cell responses to AZD1222 COVID-19 vaccine. Repertoires were generated with immunoSEQ multiplex PCR, while TCRdb's copy carries only in-frame clones and drops some. The profile shows some 180,000 clones, approximately 93% of them singletons. The specimen comprised peripheral blood, sampled 28 days after the second AZD1222 dose. Receptor source: an adult who received the AZD1222 COVID-19 vaccine.

This rearrangement joins TRBV5-1 to TRBJ2-3; 10 bases agree with TRBD2. The CDR3 is 16 residues long. CDR1 is SGHRS and CDR2 is YFSETQ in the germline V gene. The trim removed 0 bases at V and 2 bases at J, leaving 3 bases unmatched. The CDR3 reads CASSLATSGVTDTQYF. CDR3 bases: TGCGCCAGCAGCTTGGCCACTAGCGGGGTCACAGATACGCAGTATTTT.

This clone was seen a single time. V and J are TRBV6-4 and TRBJ1-6, with D unresolved. The germline V and J ends were trimmed by 0 bases and 7 bases, with 10 bases remaining between them. CDR3 length: 15 amino acids. Germline CDR1 and CDR2: MRHNA and SNTAGT. Here the CDR3 reads CASSDSEGGNSPLHF. In DNA, the CDR3 is TGTGCCAGCAGTGACTCCGAGGGAGGGAATTCACCCCTCCACTTT.

The chain is built from TRBV5-1 and TRBJ1-4, with TRBD1 matching 11 bases. V lost 3 bases to trimming and J lost 3 bases; unmatched junction nucleotides: 10. This CDR3 has 18 residues. Germline V gene lookup returns CDR1 SGHRS and CDR2 YFSETQ. CDR3 in DNA: TGCGCCAGCAGCTGGTTCGGACAGGGGGCATCGGCTAATGAAAAACTGTTTTTT. This encodes CASSWFGQGASANEKLFF. The whole variable domain, remainder taken from reference TRBV5-1 and TRBJ1-4, is KAGVTQTPRYLIKTRGQQVTLSCSPISGHRSVSWYQQTPGQGLQFLFEYFSETQRNKGNFPGRFSGRQFSNSRSEMNVSTLELGDSALYLCASSWFGQGASANEKLFFGSGTQLSVL.

The chain joins TRBV3-1 (or the pseudogene TRBV3-2) to TRBJ1-5; no firm D call. V was clipped by 0 bases and J by 2 bases, with 8 bases between them. The CDR3 has 15 amino acids. Germline V gene data show CDR1 as LGHDT and CDR2 as YNNKEL (reference sequence). The CDR3 reads CASSQDPGGNQPQHF. The CDR3 region has the DNA TGTGCCAGCAGCCAAGATCCGGGTGGCAATCAGCCCCAGCATTTT.

The chain combines TRBV5-1 with TRBJ2-3; TRBD1 is a possible D gene (6 bases). The germline V and J ends were trimmed by 3 bases and 4 bases, with 6 bases remaining between them. Germline-derived CDR1 and CDR2 are SGHRS and YFSETQ. There are 12 residues in the CDR3. The CDR3 loop is CASSWTADTQYF. The CDR3 DNA reads TGCGCCAGCAGCTGGACAGCAGATACGCAGTATTTT.

The chain employs TRBV6-5 and TRBJ2-1, with D uncertain. From germline, CDR1 is MNHEY and CDR2 SVGAGI. This CDR3 comprises 15 residues. The germline V and J ends were trimmed by 2 bases and 0 bases, with 8 bases remaining between them. CDR3 bases: TGTGCCAGCAGTTACATGCGAAGCTCCTACAATGAGCAGTTCTTC. Encoded protein: CASSYMRSSYNEQFF.

The chain has TRBV19 and TRBJ1-6; D ambiguous. The CDR3 consists of 16 residues. V was pared by 3 bases and J by 6 bases, with 15 bases between. Germline V CDR1 and CDR2: LNHDA, SQIVND (reference sequence). CDR3 DNA sequence: TGTGCCAGTAGTATGACTGTAGGTCGGATTAATTCACCCCTCCACTTT. It yields the protein CASSMTVGRINSPLHF.

The V and J genes are TRBV18 and TRBJ1-6, with D perhaps TRBD1 (5 bases). Germline CDR1 and CDR2: KGHSH and LQKENI. V was cut by 3 bases and J by 7 bases, with 10 bases left in between. The CDR3 loop spans 14 amino acids. DNA for the CDR3: TGTGCCAGCTCACCCCAGGGTCCCAATTCACCCCTCCACTTT. Its translation: CASSPQGPNSPLHF.

This chain connects TRBV11-2 to TRBJ2-7; TRBD1 might be the D (5 bases). The CDR3 consists of 14 residues. Trimming took 3 bases from V and 5 from J, leaving 14 bases between them. Germline CDR1 reads SGHAT; CDR2 reads FQNNGV. DNA of the CDR3: TGTGCCAGCAGCTTTTCCCAGGGCTTGGACGAGCAGTACTTC. Encoded protein: CASSFSQGLDEQYF.

The gene calls are TRBV19 and TRBJ1-4, with 7 bases matching TRBD1. Germline values: CDR1 LNHDA, CDR2 SQIVND (reference sequence). After removal of 2 bases from V and 0 bases from J, the junction contained 3 bases not matched to a gene. The CDR3 is 16 residues long. The CDR3 here is CASSILGGATNEKLFF. The CDR3 DNA sequence: TGTGCCAGTAGTATATTAGGGGGCGCAACTAATGAAAAACTGTTTTTT.

The genes are TRBV3-1 (or the pseudogene TRBV3-2) and TRBJ2-1, with 9 bases identical to TRBD2. Germline values: CDR1 LGHDT, CDR2 YNNKEL (reference sequence). The V and J ends lost 4 bases and 8 bases, in that order; junction bases with no gene match: 15. The length of the CDR3 is 17 residues. The CDR3 coding sequence is TGTGCCAGCAGCCGGAGAACTGATAGCGGGAGTAGTCATGAGCAGTTCTTC. This encodes CASSRRTDSGSSHEQFF.

This chain joins TRBV28 and TRBJ1-2, with D possibly matching TRBD1 (5 bases). CDR1 is MDHEN, CDR2 SYDVKM, per germline. Trimming removed 9 bases at V and 7 bases at J, with 15 bases between. This CDR3 is built from 12 residues. CDR3 nucleotides: TGTGCCAGTACCGGGACCTGGGGTGGCTACACCTTC. It yields the protein CASTGTWGGYTF.

The gene calls are TRBV4-1 and TRBJ1-5; 9 bases align to TRBD1. This CDR3 is built from 17 residues. Germline values: CDR1 MGHRA, CDR2 YSYEKL. After removal of 0 bases from V and 6 bases from J, the junction contained 9 bases not matched to a gene. This chain's CDR3 is CASSQELGTGGLQPQHF. In DNA form, the CDR3 reads TGCGCCAGCAGCCAAGAACTAGGCACAGGGGGCCTTCAGCCCCAGCATTTT.

The chain's CDR3 is CASSGQRYSNQPQHF. In DNA, the CDR3 is TGTGCCAGCAGTGGGCAGCGGTATAGCAATCAGCCCCAGCATTTT. The chain joins TRBV27 to TRBJ1-5; D remains ambiguous. This CDR3 region has 15 residues. Trimming left V 5 bases short and J 0 bases short, with 11 bases between. Germline lookup yields CDR1 MNHEY and CDR2 SMNVEV (reference sequence).

CDR3 region: CASSLKGGASNSPLHF. CDR3 sequence (DNA): TGTGCCAGCAGCTTAAAGGGGGGGGCGAGCAATTCACCCCTCCACTTT. This sequence joins TRBV7-3 and TRBJ1-6, with a possible D match to TRBD1 (6 bases). V was cut by 1 base and J by 7 bases, with 14 bases left in between. Germline V CDR1 and CDR2: SGHTA, FQGTGA. The CDR3 is 16 residues long.

The rearrangement uses TRBV10-2 and TRBJ2-7; the D is unclear. The CDR3 consists of 14 residues. The germline V and J ends were trimmed by 5 bases and 3 bases, with 14 bases remaining between them. CDR1 and CDR2 from the germline V gene are WSHSY and SAAADI. The CDR3 nucleotides are TGCGCCAGCAGTCGGTTGGCTAGTATCTACGAGCAGTACTTC. Protein product: CASSRLASIYEQYF.

The V call is TRBV28, the J call TRBJ1-6; tentatively, D is TRBD1 (5 bases). Looked up from germline, CDR1 is MDHEN and CDR2 is SYDVKM. The CDR3 sequence is 15 residues long. V lost 4 bases and J lost 8, with 15 bases in between. CDR3 sequence reads: CASSSYGGVDSPLHF. The CDR3 DNA reads TGTGCCAGCAGTTCATACGGGGGAGTCGATTCACCCCTCCACTTT.

This sequence joins TRBV28 and TRBJ1-5, with 8 bases aligning to TRBD1. The germline gives CDR1 MDHEN, CDR2 SYDVKM. The CDR3 totals 20 residues. V dropped 7 bases and J dropped 1; count of bases not matched to a gene: 21. CDR3 protein: CASTSPFLRQGARSNQPQHF. DNA for the CDR3: TGTGCCAGCACCTCGCCGTTTTTGAGGCAGGGGGCCAGGAGCAATCAGCCCCAGCATTTT.

A remark on this clone: The identical CDR3 is also encoded by other nucleotide sequences in the sample. The rearrangement links TRBV5-1 to TRBJ1-1; a weak D match, TRBD1 (6 bases). Germline values: CDR1 SGHRS, CDR2 YFSETQ. The CDR3 runs 15 residues. V gave up 0 bases and J gave up 5 bases, with 14 bases separating them. CDR3 loop: CASSLAPGGGTEAFF. CDR3 coding DNA: TGCGCCAGCAGCTTGGCCCCGGGAGGGGGAACTGAAGCTTTCTTT.

The chain has TRBV5-4 and TRBJ2-7; either TRBD1 or TRBD2 may fit D (5 bases each). The CDR3 contains 14 residues. CDR1 and CDR2 (germline): SGHNT, YYREEE (reference sequence). Trimming took 7 bases from V and 0 from J, leaving 14 bases between them. CDR3 nucleotides: TGTGCCAGCGGGGCGGGCGGGCGCTCCTACGAGCAGTACTTC. Its translation is CASGAGGRSYEQYF.

The chain uses TRBV7-8 and TRBJ2-5; possibly TRBD2 for D (6 bases). The CDR3 runs to 11 residues. The germline V gene encodes CDR1 SGHVS and CDR2 FQNEAQ. Trimming pared 7 bases from V and 5 bases from J, leaving 8 bases between. The CDR3 DNA is TGTGCCAGCACCCGGGGGGAGACCCAGTACTTC. The encoded protein is CASTRGETQYF.

The rearrangement joins TRBV6-5 to TRBJ1-2; D may be TRBD1 (6 bases). Germline V CDR1 and CDR2: MNHEY, SVGAGI. V was clipped by 6 bases and J by 5 bases, with 13 bases between them. This CDR3 has 13 amino acids. The CDR3 bases are TGTGCCAGCAGCCCACAGGGTAGGTATGGCTACACCTTC. Translation: CASSPQGRYGYTF.

This clone was seen only once. CDR3 in amino acids: CATRTGSTDTQYF. DNA for the CDR3: TGTGCCACTCGGACAGGGAGCACAGATACGCAGTATTTT. The chain is built from TRBV6-5 and TRBJ2-3; 8 bases map to TRBD1. The germline V gene encodes CDR1 MNHEY and CDR2 SVGAGI. Unmatched junction bases numbered 3, after V lost 10 bases and J lost 0 bases. The CDR3 covers 13 residues.

V gene TRBV18 combines with J gene TRBJ1-1, with a possible D match to TRBD1 (5 bases). CDR3 length: 14 amino acids. V lost 0 bases and J lost 3, with 8 bases in between. Germline V lookup: CDR1 KGHSH, CDR2 LQKENI. The CDR3 region has the DNA TGTGCCAGCTCACCACCGGGGACCTACACTGAAGCTTTCTTT. This encodes CASSPPGTYTEAFF.

The CDR3 region has the DNA TGTGCCAGCAGTGATATGGGGCGCGGGTATGGCTACACCTTC. Residues: CASSDMGRGYGYTF. The chain links TRBV25-1 to TRBJ1-2, with D maybe TRBD1 (5 bases). V was cut by 3 bases and J by 5 bases, with 13 bases left in between. CDR3 length equals 14 residues. CDR1 and CDR2 from the germline V gene are MGHDK and SYGVNS.

This clone was recorded at least ten times. V usage is TRBV7-2 and J usage is TRBJ1-2; 8 positions match TRBD1. Germline V gene lookup returns CDR1 SGHTA and CDR2 FQGNSA. The CDR3 is made up of 19 amino acids. With V trimmed by 5 bases and J by 2 bases, 19 bases remained unmatched. CDR3 DNA sequence: TGTGCCAGCAGCCATGGGACAGGAGACCTCCTACGCCAAAACTATGGCTACACCTTC. This codes for CASSHGTGDLLRQNYGYTF. Combining the CDR3 with reference TRBV7-2 and TRBJ1-2 gives the whole variable domain GAGVSQSPSNKVTEKGKDVELRCDPISGHTALYWYRQSLGQGLEFLIYFQGNSAPDKSGLPSDRFSAERTGGSVSTLTIQRTQQEDSAVYLCASSHGTGDLLRQNYGYTFGSGTRLTVV.

J is TRBJ1-1 and V is TRBV18, with a weak D call TRBD1 (5 bases). This CDR3 spans 13 amino acids. V gave up 5 bases and J gave up 5 bases, with 12 bases separating them. Germline assignment: CDR1 KGHSH and CDR2 LQKENI. Written as DNA, the CDR3 is TGTGCCAGCTCAGGGGCAGGGAGGACTGAAGCTTTCTTT. Translation gives CASSGAGRTEAFF.

The chain is built from TRBV5-1 and TRBJ2-1; TRBD1 agrees at 10 bases. CDR1 is SGHRS and CDR2 is YFSETQ in the germline V gene. With V trimmed by 4 bases and J by 2 bases, 3 bases remained unmatched. This CDR3 is built from 15 residues. The CDR3 nucleotides read TGCGCCAGCAGCCCGGGACAGGGGACCTACAATGAGCAGTTCTTC. It encodes CASSPGQGTYNEQFF.

V is TRBV30 and J is TRBJ1-6; D uncertain. Germline values: CDR1 GTSNPN, CDR2 SVGIG (reference sequence). V lost 0 bases, J lost 7 bases, and 10 bases lay in between. The CDR3 extends over 14 amino acids. CDR3 DNA: TGTGCCTGGAGTGTAGGTGGTGACAATTCACCCCTCCACTTT. This translates into CAWSVGGDNSPLHF.

The genes are TRBV4-3 and TRBJ2-3; D is unresolved. The germline V and J ends were trimmed by 0 bases and 6 bases, with 7 bases remaining between them. Germline V gives CDR1 LGHNA, CDR2 YSLEER. The CDR3 extends over 13 amino acids. The CDR3 loop reads CASSQDTRDTQYF. DNA for the CDR3: TGCGCCAGCAGCCAAGATACGAGGGATACGCAGTATTTT.

V is TRBV2 and J is TRBJ2-3, with TRBD2 matching over 13 bases. CDR1 and CDR2 from the germline V gene are SNHLY and FYNNEI. V shed 7 bases, J shed 0 bases, and the junction held 1 base outside the gene matches. The CDR3 contains 15 residues. This chain's CDR3 is CASTTSGGSTDTQYF. In DNA, the CDR3 is TGTGCCAGCACGACTAGCGGGGGGAGCACAGATACGCAGTATTTT.

V gene TRBV7-9 combines with J gene TRBJ2-1; D gene ambiguous. The CDR3 is 12 amino acids. Germline V gene lookup returns CDR1 SEHNR and CDR2 FQNEAQ (reference sequence). The V end lost 1 base, the J end lost 10 bases, and 8 bases lay between the germline ends. CDR3 in amino acids: CASSLGTDEQFF. The CDR3 DNA is TGTGCCAGCAGCTTAGGAACAGACGAGCAGTTCTTC.